This TCR beta chain was captured by sequencing in a study of blood T cell repertoires in COVID-19. About the study: Sample material is recorded as cDNA or gDNA derived from T cells, B-cell-depleted T cells, or PBMCs.

Assay used: immunoSEQ multiplex PCR; TCRdb lists only in-frame clones, some missing. Of just over 300,000 clones listed, around 90% were seen once; the top ten hold around 8.9%. Participants spanned ages 18 to 89 years and resided in roughly 26 US areas. Participant-given clinical history determined each cohort assignment. CDR1 is MDHEN, CDR2 SYDVKM, per germline. Trimming cost V 3 bases and J 6 bases, with 14 bases left between them. The CDR3 loop spans 14 amino acids. Sequenced material: PBMCs or T cells enriched from blood (not recorded which). The sequence derives from a woman aged 18-35 years who had recovered from COVID-19. The chain employs TRBV28 and TRBJ2-5, with D tentatively TRBD2 (5 bases). CDR3 nucleotide sequence: TGTGCCAGCAGTTTGGGAGACGTTGGCCAGACCCAGTACTTC. Protein: CASSLGDVGQTQYF.